A selection of T cell receptor beta chains follows, all from one sample in a study of T-cell reconstitution after alpha-beta-depleted transplantation in children. Using its own MiXCR run on the PCR reads, TCRdb lists one record per CDR3 protein. The table includes some 600,000 distinct CDR3 sequences, over 10% detected once. This material consisted of PBMCs, mostly from graft donor cells, taken 360 days after TCRalphabeta/CD19-depleted stem cell transplant. The receptors were sampled from a male patient younger than 18 who had a stem cell transplant for acute myeloid leukemia, so the T cells may come from the graft donor. Both conserved end residues are part of each CDR3. A D gene is named only where the DNA matches it firmly. Size is omitted from some rows. Given values are once, few, many or a class for expanded clones.

21	-	TRBV21-1	TRBJ2-1	-	TGTGCCAGCAGCAAACAGAAAGGGGGGGGGTTCACCTTTCCGAGGGGCAATGAGCAGTTCTTC	CASSKQKGGGFTFPRGNEQFF
13	once	TRBV20-1	TRBJ2-1	-	TGCAGTGCTAGTTGGCTAGATGTAGATGAGCAGTTCTTC	CSASWLDVDEQFF
15	-	TRBV28	TRBJ2-3	-	TGTGCCAGCAGACCACCGGGATTTCCAGCAGATACGCAGTATTTT	CASRPPGFPADTQYF
14	many	TRBV5-1	TRBJ2-3	-	TGCGCCAGCAGCCTGGGACTCCGCACAGATACGCAGTATTTT	CASSLGLRTDTQYF
16	-	TRBV12-3/TRBV12-4	TRBJ2-1	TRBD2	TGTGCCAGCAGTCCTGGGGGCGGGAGGTCCTACAATGAGCAGTTCTTC	CASSPGGGRSYNEQFF
14	-	TRBV13	TRBJ2-1	TRBD2	TGTGCCAGCAGCCGAGCGGGAGTAGGCTATGAGCAGTTCTTC	CASSRAGVGYEQFF
12	few	TRBV6-2/TRBV6-3	TRBJ2-5	-	TGTGCCAGCAGTTGGTATAAAGAGACCCAGTACTTC	CASSWYKETQYF
15	many	TRBV20-1	TRBJ2-7	-	TGCAGTGCTAGAGACGATGGGACGCTGGCCTACGAGCAGTACTTC	CSARDDGTLAYEQYF
16	few	TRBV21-1	TRBJ2-3	-	TGTGCCAGCAGCCTCGGGGACAGACCTCAGGGAGATACGCAGTATTTT	CASSLGDRPQGDTQYF
10	few	TRBV12-5	TRBJ2-7	-	TGTGCTAGCAAGTCCTACGAGCAGTACTTC	CASKSYEQYF
15	few	TRBV27	TRBJ2-7	-	TGTGCCAGCAGTTTATCCGAGGGCAGATCCTACGAGCAGTACTTC	CASSLSEGRSYEQYF
15	-	TRBV14	TRBJ2-7	TRBD2	TGTGCCAGCAGCCAAATTGGAGCGGGAACAGCCGAGCAGTACTTC	CASSQIGAGTAEQYF
17	few	TRBV3-1	TRBJ1-2	TRBD1	TGTGCCAGCAGCCGGCGCTCAGCAATGGACAGGGCCAATGGCTACACCTTC	CASSRRSAMDRANGYTF
13	few	TRBV30	TRBJ2-1	TRBD2	TGTGCCTGGAGTGTGACTAGCGGGACCCAGCAGTTCTTC	CAWSVTSGTQQFF
18	-	TRBV7-9	TRBJ1-3	TRBD1	TGTGCCAGCAGCTTGGGGACAGGGAACTACTACTCTGGAAACACCATATATTTT	CASSLGTGNYYSGNTIYF
13	-	TRBV3-1	TRBJ2-1	-	TGTGCCAGCAGCCAATGGTCCGACAATGAGCAGTTCTTC	CASSQWSDNEQFF
12	many	TRBV29-1	TRBJ2-1	-	TGCAGCGTTGAATCGACGGGAGCCGAGCAGTTCTTC	CSVESTGAEQFF
14	many	TRBV4-2	TRBJ2-5	-	TGTGCCAGCAGCCTAGGGACTGCCCAAGAGACCCAGTACTTC	CASSLGTAQETQYF
17	-	TRBV7-3	TRBJ2-2	TRBD2	TGTGCCAGCAGCCAAGCCGGGACTAGCCTTAGGACCGGGGAGCTGTTTTTT	CASSQAGTSLRTGELFF
16	-	TRBV7-9	TRBJ2-5	TRBD2	TGTGCCAGCAGCTTAAGGACTAGCGGGAGAGATGGGACCCAGTACTTC	CASSLRTSGRDGTQYF
14	many	TRBV12-3/TRBV12-4	TRBJ1-1	-	TGTGCCAGCAGTTTAGTTGCGGGGAACACTGAAGCTTTCTTT	CASSLVAGNTEAFF
12	few	TRBV29-1	TRBJ1-4	-	TGCAGCGTTAGACGAAGTAATGAAAAACTGTTTTTT	CSVRRSNEKLFF
15	-	TRBV4-2	TRBJ2-7	TRBD2	TGTGCCAGCAGCCAAGAGGCTAGCGGAGTCTACGAGCAGTACTTC	CASSQEASGVYEQYF
16	-	TRBV27	TRBJ2-3	-	TGTGCCAGCAGTTTTACGTCCGGATCTAGCACAGATACGCAGTATTTT	CASSFTSGSSTDTQYF
19	-	TRBV24-1	TRBJ2-5	-	TGTGCCACCAGTGATTTGGGACTGGCGGAAGGCGGGAATAGAGAGACCCAGTACTTC	CATSDLGLAEGGNRETQYF
15	many	TRBV29-1	TRBJ2-5	TRBD2	TGCAGCGTGCTGGGGTTGCTAGCGGTGCTGGAGACCCAGTACTTC	CSVLGLLAVLETQYF
13	-	TRBV7-2	TRBJ2-1	-	TGTGCCAGCAATTATGGGTCCTACAATGAGCAGTTCTTC	CASNYGSYNEQFF
15	-	TRBV20-1	TRBJ1-5	TRBD1	TGCAGTGCTAGCCATCCGGGACAGGGGGGTCAGCCCCAGCATTTT	CSASHPGQGGQPQHF
11	many	TRBV12-3/TRBV12-4	TRBJ1-2	-	TGTGCCAGCGCCGGCCCGGGCGGCTACACCTTC	CASAGPGGYTF
14	few	TRBV7-9	TRBJ1-4	-	TGTGCCAGCAGCTTCCCAGCAACTAATGAAAAACTGTTTTTT	CASSFPATNEKLFF
9	many	TRBV29-1	TRBJ1-2	-	TGCAGCGCCGACTATGGCTACACCTTC	CSADYGYTF
13	-	TRBV20-1	TRBJ1-1	-	TGCAGTGCTGAAAACCAGGCCGGCACTGAAGCTTTCTTT	CSAENQAGTEAFF
13	many	TRBV12-3/TRBV12-4	TRBJ2-2	-	TGTGCCAGCAGGAGCCTAAACACCGGGGAGCTGTTTTTT	CASRSLNTGELFF
16	-	TRBV7-3	TRBJ2-2	-	TGTGCCAGCAGCTTATCCCTCTCCTTGAACACCGGGGAGCTGTTTTTT	CASSLSLSLNTGELFF
13	-	TRBV28	TRBJ2-1	-	TGTGCCAGCAGACGGGACACCTACAATGAGCAGTTCTTC	CASRRDTYNEQFF
15	many	TRBV7-6	TRBJ2-7	-	TGTGCCAGCAGCTTAGTAGCTCACACCCTCTACGAGCAGTACTTC	CASSLVAHTLYEQYF
16	-	TRBV20-1	TRBJ2-6	-	TGCAGTGCTAGAGTGACAGGTTCCTCAGGGGCCAACGTCCTGACTTTC	CSARVTGSSGANVLTF
14	few	TRBV20-1	TRBJ2-7	TRBD1	TGCAGTGCTAGAGATACCCCCGACAGACAGGGCATTATCTTC	CSARDTPDRQGIIF
18	-	TRBV29-1	TRBJ2-7	TRBD2	TGCAGCGTTGAAGATGTACTAGCGGGAGAGACCCCCACCTACGAGCAGTACTTC	CSVEDVLAGETPTYEQYF
15	few	TRBV20-1	TRBJ2-7	-	TGCAGTGCTAGAGATTTACGTGGGAGTATCTACGAGCAGTACTTC	CSARDLRGSIYEQYF
14	-	TRBV20-1	TRBJ1-1	-	TGCAGTGCTAGAGGAAGACTTCCGAACACTGAAGCTTTCTTT	CSARGRLPNTEAFF
13	few	TRBV7-9	TRBJ2-7	-	TGTGCCAGCAGCTTAGTCTTCCTGGACGAGCAGTACTTC	CASSLVFLDEQYF
11	few	TRBV29-1	TRBJ1-3	-	TGCAGCGTTGAGACGAGAAACACCATATATTTT	CSVETRNTIYF
11	-	TRBV19	TRBJ2-1	-	TGTGCCAGTAGCGCCCGCAATGAGCAGTTCTTC	CASSARNEQFF
14	-	TRBV20-1	TRBJ2-7	TRBD1	TGCAGTGCCGGCGGACAGGGAATATTCTACGAGCAGTACTTC	CSAGGQGIFYEQYF
12	few	TRBV5-4	TRBJ2-7	-	TGTGCCAGCAGCTCCCAGCGGGTCGAGCAGTACTTC	CASSSQRVEQYF
16	few	TRBV7-2	TRBJ2-1	TRBD2	TGTGCCAGCAGCTCGCTGGGACTAGCGGGAGCTCGTGAGCAGTTCTTC	CASSSLGLAGAREQFF
15	many	TRBV12-3/TRBV12-4	TRBJ2-5	TRBD2	TGTGCCAGCAGTGAGAGCGGGGGCGACCAAGAGACCCAGTACTTC	CASSESGGDQETQYF
17	-	TRBV3-1	TRBJ2-1	TRBD2	TGTGCCAGCAGCCAAGAACCACCTCTAGCGGGAGATAATGAGCAGTTCTTC	CASSQEPPLAGDNEQFF
17	many	TRBV4-3	TRBJ2-7	-	TGCGCCAGCAGCCCCAAGGTGGGACTGAGAAGCTCCTACGAGCAGTACTTC	CASSPKVGLRSSYEQYF
16	-	TRBV14	TRBJ1-2	-	TGTGCCAGCAGCCAAGCGAACCTGGCGTCACCACGGGGCTACACCTTC	CASSQANLASPRGYTF
15	-	TRBV2	TRBJ2-7	-	TGTGCCGCAGTTAACAGGGAAGGGTTTTCCTACGAGCAGTACTTC	CAAVNREGFSYEQYF
14	many	TRBV28	TRBJ2-7	TRBD2	TGTGCCAGCAGTTTAGGAGGACTAGTAAACGAGCAGTACTTC	CASSLGGLVNEQYF
17	many	TRBV28	TRBJ2-1	TRBD2	TGTGCCAGCAGTTCTTATAGCGGGAGGGTCTCCTACAATGAGCAGTTCTTC	CASSSYSGRVSYNEQFF
12	-	TRBV20-1	TRBJ1-5	-	TGCAGTGCCCCCGTCGCCCTGCAGTCCCAGCATTTT	CSAPVALQSQHF
14	few	TRBV29-1	TRBJ2-4	TRBD1	TGCAGCGTTGGGGACAGGGTTGCCAAAAACATTCAGTACTTC	CSVGDRVAKNIQYF
16	-	TRBV7-3	TRBJ2-1	-	TGTGCCAGCAGCTTAACCCCCGGGGGTTCATACAATGAGCAGTTCTTC	CASSLTPGGSYNEQFF